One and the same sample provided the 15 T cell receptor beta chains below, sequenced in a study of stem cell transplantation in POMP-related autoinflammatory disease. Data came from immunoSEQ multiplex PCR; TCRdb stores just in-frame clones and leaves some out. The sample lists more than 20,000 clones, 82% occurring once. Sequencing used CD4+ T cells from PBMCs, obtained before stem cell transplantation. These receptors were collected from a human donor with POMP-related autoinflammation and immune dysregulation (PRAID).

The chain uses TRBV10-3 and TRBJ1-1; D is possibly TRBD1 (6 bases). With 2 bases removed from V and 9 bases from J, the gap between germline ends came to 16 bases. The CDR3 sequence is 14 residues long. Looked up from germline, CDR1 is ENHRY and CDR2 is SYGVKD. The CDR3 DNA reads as TGTGCCATCAGTGAGATAGGTTTAGGGGGTAAAGCTTTCTTT. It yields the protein CAISEIGLGGKAFF.

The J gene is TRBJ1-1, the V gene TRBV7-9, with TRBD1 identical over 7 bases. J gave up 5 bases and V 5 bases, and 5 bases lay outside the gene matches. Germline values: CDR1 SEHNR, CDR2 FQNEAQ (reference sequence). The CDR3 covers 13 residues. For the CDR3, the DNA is TGTGCCAGCAGCCTACAGGGGTGGACTGAAGCTTTCTTT. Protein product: CASSLQGWTEAFF.

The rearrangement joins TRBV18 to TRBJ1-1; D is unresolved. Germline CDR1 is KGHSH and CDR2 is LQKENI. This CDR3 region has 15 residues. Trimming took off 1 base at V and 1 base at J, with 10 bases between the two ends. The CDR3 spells CASSPQEDQNTEAFF. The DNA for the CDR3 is TGTGCCAGCTCACCACAAGAGGACCAGAACACTGAAGCTTTCTTT.

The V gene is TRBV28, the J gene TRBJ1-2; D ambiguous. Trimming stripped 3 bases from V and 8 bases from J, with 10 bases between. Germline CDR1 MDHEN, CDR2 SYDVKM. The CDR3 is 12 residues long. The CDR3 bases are TGTGCCAGCAGTTTGGGAGTGAGCGGCTACACCTTC. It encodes CASSLGVSGYTF.

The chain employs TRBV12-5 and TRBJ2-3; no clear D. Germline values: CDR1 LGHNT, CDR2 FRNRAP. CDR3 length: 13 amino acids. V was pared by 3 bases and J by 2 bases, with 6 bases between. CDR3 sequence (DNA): TGTGCTAGTGGTTTACAGTTCACAGATACGCAGTATTTT. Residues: CASGLQFTDTQYF.

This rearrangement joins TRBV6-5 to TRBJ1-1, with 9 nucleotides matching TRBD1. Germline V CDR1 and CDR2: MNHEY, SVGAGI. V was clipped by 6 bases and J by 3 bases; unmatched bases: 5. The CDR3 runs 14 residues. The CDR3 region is CASRYRDRDTEAFF. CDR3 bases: TGTGCCAGCAGGTATCGGGACAGGGACACTGAAGCTTTCTTT.

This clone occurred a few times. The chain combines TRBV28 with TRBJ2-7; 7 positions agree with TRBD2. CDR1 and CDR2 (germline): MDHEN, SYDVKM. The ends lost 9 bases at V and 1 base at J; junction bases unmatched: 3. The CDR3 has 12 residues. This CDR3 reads CASTGGSYEQYF. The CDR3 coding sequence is TGTGCCAGTACGGGGGGATCCTACGAGCAGTACTTC.

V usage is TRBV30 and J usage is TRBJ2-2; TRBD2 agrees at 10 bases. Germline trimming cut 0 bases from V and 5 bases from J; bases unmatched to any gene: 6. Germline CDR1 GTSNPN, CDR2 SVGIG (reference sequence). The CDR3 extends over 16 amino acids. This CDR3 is CAWSVSSGRVTGELFF. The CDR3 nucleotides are TGTGCCTGGAGTGTATCCAGCGGGAGGGTAACCGGGGAGCTGTTTTTT.

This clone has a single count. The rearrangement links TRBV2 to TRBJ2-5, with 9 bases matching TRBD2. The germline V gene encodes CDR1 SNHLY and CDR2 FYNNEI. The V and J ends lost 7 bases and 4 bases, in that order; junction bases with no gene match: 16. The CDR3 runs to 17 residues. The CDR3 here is CASNFGGGGPPRETQYF. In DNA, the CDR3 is TGTGCCAGCAATTTTGGCGGGGGGGGGCCGCCCCGAGAGACCCAGTACTTC. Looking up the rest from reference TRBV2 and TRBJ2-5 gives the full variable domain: EPEVTQTPSHQVTQMGQEVILRCVPISNHLYFYWYRQILGQKVEFLVSFYNNEISEKSEIFDDQFSVERPDGSNFTLKIRSTKLEDSAMYFCASNFGGGGPPRETQYFGPGTRLLVL.

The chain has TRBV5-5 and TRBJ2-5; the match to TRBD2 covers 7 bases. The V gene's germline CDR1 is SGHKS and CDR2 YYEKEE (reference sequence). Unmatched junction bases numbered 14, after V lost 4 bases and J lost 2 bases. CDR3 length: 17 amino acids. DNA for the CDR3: TGTGCCAGCAGCCAAGATGAGGCTAGCGGAACTCAAGAGACCCAGTACTTC. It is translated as CASSQDEASGTQETQYF.

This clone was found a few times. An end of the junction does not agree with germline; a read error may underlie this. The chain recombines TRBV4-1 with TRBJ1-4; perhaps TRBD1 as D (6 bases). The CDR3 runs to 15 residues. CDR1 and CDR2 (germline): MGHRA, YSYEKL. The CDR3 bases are TGCGCCAGCACCCAATGGACAGCAACTAATGAAAAACTGTTTTTT. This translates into CASTQWTATNEKLFF.

CDR3 coding DNA: TGTGCCAGCAGCCCCCTCCGGGTCCAAGAGACCCAGTACTTC. This encodes CASSPLRVQETQYF. The J gene is TRBJ2-5, the V gene TRBV7-6; the D is unclear. The germline V and J ends were trimmed by 5 bases and 1 base, with 11 bases remaining between them. The CDR3 has 14 amino acids. Germline V CDR1 and CDR2: SGHVS, FNYEAQ.

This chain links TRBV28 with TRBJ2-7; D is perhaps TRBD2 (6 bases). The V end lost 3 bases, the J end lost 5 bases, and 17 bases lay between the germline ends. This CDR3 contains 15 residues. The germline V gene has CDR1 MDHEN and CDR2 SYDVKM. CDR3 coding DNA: TGTGCCAGCAGTTTCTCGGGGGTCCCCGGAGACGAGCAGTACTTC. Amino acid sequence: CASSFSGVPGDEQYF.

The CDR3: CASSERGGLPNSPLHF. The CDR3 DNA reads as TGTGCCAGCAGTGAACGTGGAGGGCTCCCGAATTCACCCCTCCACTTT. The chain combines TRBV6-1 with TRBJ1-6; no firm D call. V lost 2 bases, J lost 7 bases, and 15 bases lay in between. CDR1 is MNHNS and CDR2 is SASEGT in the germline V gene. This CDR3 region has 16 residues.

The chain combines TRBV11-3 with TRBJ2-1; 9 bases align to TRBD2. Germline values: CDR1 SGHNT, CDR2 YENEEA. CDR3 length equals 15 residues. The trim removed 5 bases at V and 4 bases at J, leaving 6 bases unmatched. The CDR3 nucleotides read TGTGCCAGCAGCCGTAGCGGGAGCGGGTACAATGAGCAGTTCTTC. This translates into CASSRSGSGYNEQFF. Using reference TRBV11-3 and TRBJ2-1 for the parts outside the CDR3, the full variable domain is EAGVVQSPRYKIIEKKQPVAFWCNPISGHNTLYWYLQNLGQGPELLIRYENEEAVDDSQLPKDRFSAERLKGVDSTLKIQPAELGDSAVYLCASSRSGSGYNEQFFGPGTRLTVL.